The rows below give T cell receptor beta chains drawn from one sample of a study of blood T cells in healthy people across ages. TCRdb reprocessed the 5' RACE reads via MiXCR and lists one record per CDR3 protein. The sample records 1.5 million to 2 million distinct CDR3 sequences, approximately 32% being singletons. What was sequenced was blood. The receptors shown here come from a woman in her 30s in good health. The CDR3 runs from the conserved cysteine through the conserved F or W. Each record gives: CDR3 length, V gene, clone size, D gene, J gene, CDR3 DNA, CDR3 protein. A D gene is named only where the DNA matches it firmly. Clone size is given for some rows only: seen once, a few or many times, or a class if the clone is expanded.

CDR3 length: 14; V gene: TRBV7-9; clone size: -; D gene: -; J gene: TRBJ2-7; CDR3 DNA: TGTGCCAGCAGCAACCGGGACTTCACCTACGAGCAGTACTTC; CDR3 protein: CASSNRDFTYEQYF
CDR3 length: 14; V gene: TRBV5-1; clone size: once; D gene: -; J gene: TRBJ2-1; CDR3 DNA: TGCGCCAACAGCCCCGGCCAGGGTCAAAATGAGCAGTTCTTC; CDR3 protein: CANSPGQGQNEQFF
CDR3 length: 13; V gene: TRBV6-5; clone size: few; D gene: TRBD2; J gene: TRBJ2-3; CDR3 DNA: TGTGCCAGCAGTTTGGCGGGGGGGCACACGCAGTATTTT; CDR3 protein: CASSLAGGHTQYF
CDR3 length: 12; V gene: TRBV28; clone size: -; D gene: -; J gene: TRBJ2-7; CDR3 DNA: TGTGCCAGCACCACGGGGGCTCGCGAGCAGTACTTC; CDR3 protein: CASTTGAREQYF
CDR3 length: 14; V gene: TRBV5-1; clone size: -; D gene: -; J gene: TRBJ2-7; CDR3 DNA: TGCGCCAGCAGCTTGGACACAGCCCTCTACGAGCAGTACTTC; CDR3 protein: CASSLDTALYEQYF
CDR3 length: 16; V gene: TRBV5-1; clone size: -; D gene: -; J gene: TRBJ2-1; CDR3 DNA: TGCGCCAGCAAGGGCCTAGCAGTTAGCTCCTACAATGAGCAGTTCTTC; CDR3 protein: CASKGLAVSSYNEQFF
CDR3 length: 15; V gene: TRBV9; clone size: -; D gene: -; J gene: TRBJ2-7; CDR3 DNA: TGTGCCAGCAGCGTAGTCGGGACGGCCGCCAACGAGCGGTACTTC; CDR3 protein: CASSVVGTAANERYF
CDR3 length: 16; V gene: TRBV7-6; clone size: -; D gene: TRBD2; J gene: TRBJ2-7; CDR3 DNA: TGTGCCAGCAGCCCAGGGGCTAGCGGGGGATACTACGAGCAGTACTTC; CDR3 protein: CASSPGASGGYYEQYF
CDR3 length: 14; V gene: TRBV5-4; clone size: -; D gene: -; J gene: TRBJ2-5; CDR3 DNA: TGTGCCAGCAGCTTCCCCGGGAGCAAGGAGACCCAGTACTTC; CDR3 protein: CASSFPGSKETQYF
CDR3 length: 16; V gene: TRBV19; clone size: few; D gene: -; J gene: TRBJ2-3; CDR3 DNA: TGTGCCAGTAGTATGGACCAGGGTGGGCTTGGAGATACGCAGTATTTT; CDR3 protein: CASSMDQGGLGDTQYF
CDR3 length: 13; V gene: TRBV27; clone size: -; D gene: -; J gene: TRBJ1-1; CDR3 DNA: TGTGCCAGCAGTTTAAAGCGAGGGACTGAAGCTTTCTTT; CDR3 protein: CASSLKRGTEAFF
CDR3 length: 17; V gene: TRBV28; clone size: -; D gene: -; J gene: TRBJ2-1; CDR3 DNA: TGTGCCAGCAGCACCCGCCTAGCGAGTTTCTTCTACAATGAGCAGTTCTTC; CDR3 protein: CASSTRLASFFYNEQFF
CDR3 length: 18; V gene: TRBV6-1; clone size: once; D gene: TRBD2; J gene: TRBJ2-2; CDR3 DNA: TGTGCCAGCAGAAAAATCCTAGCGGGGGGGGCGAACACCGGGGAGCTGTTTTTT; CDR3 protein: CASRKILAGGANTGELFF
CDR3 length: 15; V gene: TRBV5-1; clone size: -; D gene: -; J gene: TRBJ2-4; CDR3 DNA: TGCGCCAGCAGCTTTACGGCGGGGGCCAAAAACATTCAGTACTTC; CDR3 protein: CASSFTAGAKNIQYF
CDR3 length: 15; V gene: TRBV20-1; clone size: -; D gene: -; J gene: TRBJ1-2; CDR3 DNA: TGCAGTGCTAGCGACGTTTTGGGGGGTTGTAGTGGCTACACCTTC; CDR3 protein: CSASDVLGGCSGYTF
CDR3 length: 12; V gene: TRBV3-1; clone size: -; D gene: -; J gene: TRBJ1-1; CDR3 DNA: TGTGCCAGCAGCGGCCGAATGAGTGGGTCTTTCTTT; CDR3 protein: CASSGRMSGSFF
CDR3 length: 19; V gene: TRBV5-1; clone size: -; D gene: TRBD2; J gene: TRBJ2-1; CDR3 DNA: TGCGCCAACAGCTTCGGGACTAGCGGGGGGGTTAGCTCCTACAATGAGCAGTTCTTC; CDR3 protein: CANSFGTSGGVSSYNEQFF
CDR3 length: 15; V gene: TRBV2; clone size: few; D gene: TRBD1; J gene: TRBJ2-5; CDR3 DNA: TGTGCCAGCAGTGACATAGACAGGGCGGTGGGGACCCAGTACTTC; CDR3 protein: CASSDIDRAVGTQYF
CDR3 length: 14; V gene: TRBV20-1; clone size: few; D gene: TRBD2; J gene: TRBJ2-7; CDR3 DNA: TGCAGTGCTGAAGTGGGCGGGAGGGCCGACGAGCAGTACTTC; CDR3 protein: CSAEVGGRADEQYF
CDR3 length: 15; V gene: TRBV6-5; clone size: -; D gene: TRBD2; J gene: TRBJ2-7; CDR3 DNA: TGTGCCAGCAGTTACTCTACTAGCGGGATCTACGAGCAGTACTTC; CDR3 protein: CASSYSTSGIYEQYF
CDR3 length: 13; V gene: TRBV10-3; clone size: many; D gene: -; J gene: TRBJ2-3; CDR3 DNA: TGTGCCATCAAAGCGGGTATCACAGATACGCAGTATTTT; CDR3 protein: CAIKAGITDTQYF
CDR3 length: 14; V gene: TRBV6-6; clone size: many; D gene: -; J gene: TRBJ2-7; CDR3 DNA: TGTGCCAGCAGTTACTCGAATCGGGACTACGAGCAGTACTTC; CDR3 protein: CASSYSNRDYEQYF
CDR3 length: 16; V gene: TRBV9; clone size: -; D gene: -; J gene: TRBJ2-5; CDR3 DNA: TGTGCCAGCAGCGTAGACCCCGCAGGACACCAAGAGACCCAGTACTTC; CDR3 protein: CASSVDPAGHQETQYF
CDR3 length: 18; V gene: TRBV15; clone size: -; D gene: TRBD2; J gene: TRBJ2-7; CDR3 DNA: TGTGCCACCAGCAGAGGGGGGAGCCGGACTAGCGGGATTTACGAGCAGTACTTC; CDR3 protein: CATSRGGSRTSGIYEQYF
CDR3 length: 15; V gene: TRBV20-1; clone size: few; D gene: -; J gene: TRBJ2-1; CDR3 DNA: TGCAGTGCTTGTCGAGGGACCTTCTCCTACAATGAGCAGTTCTTC; CDR3 protein: CSACRGTFSYNEQFF
CDR3 length: 18; V gene: TRBV12-3/TRBV12-4; clone size: few; D gene: -; J gene: TRBJ2-2; CDR3 DNA: TGTGCCAGCAGGCCGCGCCCGGGACGGGGTTTGAACACCGGGGAGCTGTTTTTT; CDR3 protein: CASRPRPGRGLNTGELFF
CDR3 length: 15; V gene: TRBV10-3; clone size: -; D gene: -; J gene: TRBJ2-6; CDR3 DNA: TGTGCCATCAGTGAGTCGGGGAAGGGGGCCAACGTCCTGACTTTC; CDR3 protein: CAISESGKGANVLTF
CDR3 length: 15; V gene: TRBV12-3/TRBV12-4; clone size: few; D gene: TRBD1; J gene: TRBJ2-1; CDR3 DNA: TGTGCCAGCAGTTTAGGAGGGACAGAGTCCGGTGAGCAGTTCTTC; CDR3 protein: CASSLGGTESGEQFF
CDR3 length: 15; V gene: TRBV28; clone size: once; D gene: TRBD1; J gene: TRBJ1-2; CDR3 DNA: TGTGCCAGCAGTCTCGTGCCGGGACAGAGCTATGGCTACACCTTC; CDR3 protein: CASSLVPGQSYGYTF
CDR3 length: 15; V gene: TRBV7-2; clone size: -; D gene: -; J gene: TRBJ2-3; CDR3 DNA: TGTGCCAGCAGCTTAGTAGGGGGTAGTGGGACTACGCAGTATTTT; CDR3 protein: CASSLVGGSGTTQYF
CDR3 length: 12; V gene: TRBV4-1; clone size: many; D gene: -; J gene: TRBJ2-7; CDR3 DNA: TGCGCCAGCAGCCCCCGCGGGAACGAGCAGTACTTC; CDR3 protein: CASSPRGNEQYF
CDR3 length: 14; V gene: TRBV7-2; clone size: -; D gene: TRBD2; J gene: TRBJ2-1; CDR3 DNA: TGTGCCAGCAGCTCAAACCGCGGGACTAGCGTTCCGTTCTTC; CDR3 protein: CASSSNRGTSVPFF
CDR3 length: 12; V gene: TRBV2; clone size: -; D gene: -; J gene: TRBJ2-5; CDR3 DNA: TGTGCCAGCAGTGAGGCCTACGAGACCCAGTACTTC; CDR3 protein: CASSEAYETQYF
CDR3 length: 18; V gene: TRBV30; clone size: -; D gene: -; J gene: TRBJ2-7; CDR3 DNA: TGTGCCTGGAGTGTACGTTCGGCGGCCGCAGACTTATTCTACGAGCAGTACTTC; CDR3 protein: CAWSVRSAAADLFYEQYF
CDR3 length: 13; V gene: TRBV28; clone size: -; D gene: -; J gene: TRBJ1-1; CDR3 DNA: TGTGCCAGCAGTCCCGGGATCTTCACTGAAGCTTTCTTT; CDR3 protein: CASSPGIFTEAFF
CDR3 length: 17; V gene: TRBV9; clone size: few; D gene: TRBD1; J gene: TRBJ2-3; CDR3 DNA: TGTGCCAGCAGACCGAGGACAGGGGCTATGGGCACAGATACGCAGTATTTT; CDR3 protein: CASRPRTGAMGTDTQYF
CDR3 length: 14; V gene: TRBV10-3; clone size: -; D gene: TRBD1; J gene: TRBJ1-1; CDR3 DNA: TGTGCCATCACATTTGACAGGGGGAACACTGAAGCTTTCTTT; CDR3 protein: CAITFDRGNTEAFF
CDR3 length: 15; V gene: TRBV5-1; clone size: -; D gene: TRBD2; J gene: TRBJ2-1; CDR3 DNA: TGCGCCAGCAGCTACCCTAGCGGAGCCTACAATGAGCAGTTCTTC; CDR3 protein: CASSYPSGAYNEQFF
CDR3 length: 12; V gene: TRBV5-6; clone size: -; D gene: -; J gene: TRBJ1-1; CDR3 DNA: TGTGCCAGCAGCTCCCTCCGGGGGGGAGCTTTCTTT; CDR3 protein: CASSSLRGGAFF
CDR3 length: 15; V gene: TRBV25-1; clone size: -; D gene: -; J gene: TRBJ1-6; CDR3 DNA: TGTGCCAGCAGTGAATTCGGGGGCTTGAGGTCACCCCTCCACTTT; CDR3 protein: CASSEFGGLRSPLHF
CDR3 length: 13; V gene: TRBV12-3/TRBV12-4; clone size: -; D gene: TRBD2; J gene: TRBJ2-7; CDR3 DNA: TGTGCCAGCAATAGCGGGGGATTCTACGAGCAGTACTTC; CDR3 protein: CASNSGGFYEQYF
CDR3 length: 16; V gene: TRBV9; clone size: -; D gene: TRBD2; J gene: TRBJ2-3; CDR3 DNA: TGTGCCAGCTCCGAGGCACTCAGCGGGGGGCCGGATACGCAGTATTTT; CDR3 protein: CASSEALSGGPDTQYF
CDR3 length: 14; V gene: TRBV2; clone size: few; D gene: TRBD2; J gene: TRBJ2-5; CDR3 DNA: TGTGCCAGCAGTGAAGGGACTAGCGTTGAGACCCAGTACTTC; CDR3 protein: CASSEGTSVETQYF
CDR3 length: 15; V gene: TRBV12-3/TRBV12-4; clone size: -; D gene: TRBD2; J gene: TRBJ2-7; CDR3 DNA: TGTGCCAGCACCCCTTTCGGGCTAGCGGGAAATGAGCAGTACTTC; CDR3 protein: CASTPFGLAGNEQYF
CDR3 length: 17; V gene: TRBV9; clone size: -; D gene: TRBD2; J gene: TRBJ2-5; CDR3 DNA: TGTGCCGGCAGCGCTCGGCCGGGACTAGCGGGAAGAGAGACCCAGTACTTC; CDR3 protein: CAGSARPGLAGRETQYF
CDR3 length: 13; V gene: TRBV14; clone size: -; D gene: -; J gene: TRBJ1-1; CDR3 DNA: TGTGCCAGCAGCCGCCGGTGGGACTCTGAAGCTTTCTTT; CDR3 protein: CASSRRWDSEAFF
CDR3 length: 16; V gene: TRBV7-3; clone size: -; D gene: TRBD2; J gene: TRBJ2-1; CDR3 DNA: TGTGCCAGCAGCTTAGCGGGAGGCCACTCCTACAATGAGCAGTTCTTC; CDR3 protein: CASSLAGGHSYNEQFF
CDR3 length: 11; V gene: TRBV4-1; clone size: few; D gene: TRBD1; J gene: TRBJ1-2; CDR3 DNA: TGCGCCAGCGGACAGGGTGATGGCTACACCTTC; CDR3 protein: CASGQGDGYTF
CDR3 length: 13; V gene: TRBV5-1; clone size: many; D gene: -; J gene: TRBJ2-5; CDR3 DNA: TGTGCCAGCAGCCGACAAGGTGAAGAGACCCAGTACTTC; CDR3 protein: CASSRQGEETQYF